The rows below give T cell receptor beta chains drawn from one sample of a study of cytomegalovirus exposure and HLA in healthy donors. Libraries were prepared by immunoSEQ multiplex PCR; TCRdb keeps only in-frame clonotypes and omits some of them. The sample consists of about 140,000 clones, 86% of them appearing once. Sequenced: PBMCs. The receptors come from a man younger than 35 in good health and CMV-seronegative. Each CDR3 is given with its conserved first and last residue. Fields, in order: clone size, J gene, V gene, D gene, CDR3 DNA, CDR3 protein. The D gene is left open where the match is weak. Rows may omit the clone size; those that give it use once, few, many or a size class.

>-|TRBJ2-1|TRBV6-1|-
TGTGCCAGCAGGGACTGGACGGCGGGCAACAATGAGCAGTTCTTC
CASRDWTAGNNEQFF
>-|TRBJ2-7|TRBV15|-
TGTGCCACCAGCAGAGATCTCGGAGGGATCTCCTACGAGCAGTACTTC
CATSRDLGGISYEQYF
>few|TRBJ1-5|TRBV10-1|TRBD1
TGCGCCAGCAGTGGAGGGACAGGGGGGAGATGGAGCAATCAGCCCCAGCATTTT
CASSGGTGGRWSNQPQHF
>-|TRBJ2-1|TRBV11-3|TRBD1
TGTGCCAGCAGCTTAGATCGTTTCGGACAGGGAACGGATGAGCAGTTCTTC
CASSLDRFGQGTDEQFF
>-|TRBJ2-2|TRBV5-6|TRBD1
TGTGCCAGCAGCCCAGGGACAGGAAACACCGGGGAGCTGTTTTTT
CASSPGTGNTGELFF
>once|TRBJ2-7|TRBV4-1|TRBD1
TGCGCCAGCAGCCTAGTCCTCGGACAGGGGGCCTACGAGCAGTACTTC
CASSLVLGQGAYEQYF
>-|TRBJ2-3|TRBV10-3|TRBD2
TGTGCCATCAGTACACTAGCGGGAGCAACAGATACGCAGTATTTT
CAISTLAGATDTQYF
>-|TRBJ2-3|TRBV6-5|TRBD2
TGTGCCAGCAGTCCTTGGACTAGAGCGACAGATACGCAGTATTTT
CASSPWTRATDTQYF
>-|TRBJ2-3|TRBV5-1|-
TGCGCCAGCAGCTTGGGACTAAACACAGATACGCAGTATTTT
CASSLGLNTDTQYF
>once|TRBJ2-5|TRBV5-1|-
TGCGCCACGACTGATGGAGCGGCGAGCGGTCCTACGGCAGAGACCCAGTACTTC
CATTDGAASGPTAETQYF
>-|TRBJ2-5|TRBV7-2|-
TGTGCCAGCAGCTTAAACCTTATAGAAAAGACCCAGTACTTC
CASSLNLIEKTQYF
>-|TRBJ1-4|TRBV25-1|-
TGTGCCAGCAGTGAATACAGGGGAGGGGAAAAACTGTTTTTT
CASSEYRGGEKLFF
>-|TRBJ2-7|TRBV2|TRBD2
TGTGCCAGCAGTGAGTGGGGACTAGCGCAAACCTACGAGCAGTACTTC
CASSEWGLAQTYEQYF
>-|TRBJ2-7|TRBV5-4|TRBD1
TGTGCCAGCAGCGGAGGGACAGGGAGGTCCTACGAGCAGTACTTC
CASSGGTGRSYEQYF
>once|TRBJ1-4|TRBV18|TRBD1
TGTGCCAGCTCACCGGACAGGGGGCCTGAAAAACTGTTTTTT
CASSPDRGPEKLFF
>-|TRBJ1-4|TRBV14|-
TGTGCCAGCAGTCGACTCGCCGGGGGAAAACTGTTTTTT
CASSRLAGGKLFF
>-|TRBJ1-2|TRBV29-1|-
TGCAGCGTTGAACCGGGGGGCTATGGCTACACCTTC
CSVEPGGYGYTF
>-|TRBJ2-7|TRBV2|-
TGTGCCAGCAGTGATACCTACGAGCAGTACTTC
CASSDTYEQYF
>-|TRBJ2-2|TRBV12-5|-
TGTGCTAGTGGTTTGAGACTGAACACCGGGGAGCTGTTTTTT
CASGLRLNTGELFF
>-|TRBJ2-7|TRBV4-1|TRBD1
TGCGCCAGCAGCCAATCGGGGACAGGGGGTTCTTACGAGCAGTACTTC
CASSQSGTGGSYEQYF
>-|TRBJ1-2|TRBV28|TRBD1
TGTGCCAGCAGCACCGGACAGGGGGCCTATGGCTACACCTTC
CASSTGQGAYGYTF
>-|TRBJ1-6|TRBV2|-
TGTGCCAGCAGGCTCGACAAGGGGGTAAAAGTAGGAAGTTATAATTCACCCCTCCACTTT
CASRLDKGVKVGSYNSPLHF
>-|TRBJ1-1|TRBV4-1|TRBD1
TGCGCCAGCAGCCAAGTACCGGGACAGGGTTTCTCTGAAGCTTTCTTT
CASSQVPGQGFSEAFF
>-|TRBJ1-5|TRBV2|-
TGTGCCAGCAGTGAAGGGACAGCTTCGGGCAATCAGCCCCAGCATTTT
CASSEGTASGNQPQHF
>-|TRBJ2-7|TRBV27|-
TGTGCCAGCAGTTTACGGGGGGCCGGGTACGAGCAGTACTTC
CASSLRGAGYEQYF
>-|TRBJ1-2|TRBV6-1|TRBD1
TGTGCCAGCAGTGGTGAAATCCGGGACAGGGGAATCTATGGCTACACCTTC
CASSGEIRDRGIYGYTF
>-|TRBJ2-7|TRBV2|-
TGTGCCAGCAGTCCACAGGGGGGGGCCTACGAGCAGTACTTC
CASSPQGGAYEQYF
>-|TRBJ1-1|TRBV7-8|TRBD1
TGTGCCAGCAGCGAAGGACAGGGGTTGACTGAAGCTTTCTTT
CASSEGQGLTEAFF
>-|TRBJ1-1|TRBV6-5|TRBD1
TGTGCCAGCAGTTACTCCGGGCAGGGGGCCCTAGCTTTCTTT
CASSYSGQGALAFF
>-|TRBJ2-5|TRBV5-1|TRBD2
TGCGCCAGTCGCCTGGAGACTAGCGAATCAGCCCAGTACTTC
CASRLETSESAQYF
>once|TRBJ1-4|TRBV4-1|TRBD1
TGCGCCAGCAGCTCCGGACAGGGGAATATTAATGAAAAACTGTTTTTT
CASSSGQGNINEKLFF
>-|TRBJ1-4|TRBV25-1|TRBD1
TGTGCCAGCAGTCCTTCGGGGACAGGCCTGGGAAAACTGTTTTTT
CASSPSGTGLGKLFF
>-|TRBJ2-3|TRBV27|-
TGTGCCAGCAGTTTAACAGGAACTTCTAGCACAGATACGCAGTATTTT
CASSLTGTSSTDTQYF
>-|TRBJ2-3|TRBV19|-
TGTGCCAGTAGTAGACAGGCGAGCACAGATACGCAGTATTTT
CASSRQASTDTQYF
>-|TRBJ2-5|TRBV11-2|-
TGTGCCAGCAGCTTAAGAGGCTACGTAAAGACCCAGTACTTC
CASSLRGYVKTQYF
>-|TRBJ2-3|TRBV5-1|TRBD2
TGCGCCAGCAGCTTAAATCTAGCGGGTTCCACGTCGGATACGCAGTATTTT
CASSLNLAGSTSDTQYF
>-|TRBJ1-1|TRBV4-1|-
TGCGCCAGCAGCCAGGGCCGAAGGGGCATGAACACTGAAGCTTTCTTT
CASSQGRRGMNTEAFF
>-|TRBJ2-1|TRBV4-3|TRBD2
TGCGCCAGCAGCCAAGATCTGAAGGGCGGGAGGGCCTACAATGAGCAGTTCTTC
CASSQDLKGGRAYNEQFF
>-|TRBJ2-3|TRBV6-1|TRBD1
TGTGCCAGCAGCTCGGACAGGGGGCGCACAGATACGCAGTATTTT
CASSSDRGRTDTQYF
>-|TRBJ1-2|TRBV28|-
TGTGCCAGCACCGGGGGGGGGCTGGATGGCTACACCTTC
CASTGGGLDGYTF
>-|TRBJ2-1|TRBV30|TRBD2
TGTGCCTGGAGTTCCACGACTAGCGGGAGGGTAAATGAGCAGTTCTTC
CAWSSTTSGRVNEQFF
>-|TRBJ2-1|TRBV6-4|TRBD2
TGTGCCAGCGGTAGACTAGCGGGGTCCTCCTACAATGAGCAGTTCTTC
CASGRLAGSSYNEQFF
>-|TRBJ2-2|TRBV13|-
TGTGCCAGCAGCTTAAGGGGGAACACCGGGGAGCTGTTTTTT
CASSLRGNTGELFF
>-|TRBJ1-1|TRBV6-5|TRBD1
TGTGCCAGCAGTACCTCAAGGGGGCTCAACACTGAAGCTTTCTTT
CASSTSRGLNTEAFF
>few|TRBJ2-7|TRBV9|-
TGTGCCAGCAGCGCGCCTCGGTCCTACGAGCAGTACTTC
CASSAPRSYEQYF